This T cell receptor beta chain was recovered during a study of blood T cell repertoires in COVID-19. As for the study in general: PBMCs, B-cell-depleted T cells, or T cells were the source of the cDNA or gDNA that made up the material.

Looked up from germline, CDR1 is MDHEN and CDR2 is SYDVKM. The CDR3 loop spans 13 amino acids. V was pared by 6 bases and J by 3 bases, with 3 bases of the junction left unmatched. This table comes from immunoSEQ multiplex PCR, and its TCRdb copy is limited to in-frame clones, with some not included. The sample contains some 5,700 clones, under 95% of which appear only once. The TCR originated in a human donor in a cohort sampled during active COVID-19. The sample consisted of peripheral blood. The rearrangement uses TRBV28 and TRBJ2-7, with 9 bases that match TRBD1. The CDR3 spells CASSQDRGYEQYF. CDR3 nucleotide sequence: TGTGCCAGCAGCCAGGACAGGGGCTACGAGCAGTACTTC.